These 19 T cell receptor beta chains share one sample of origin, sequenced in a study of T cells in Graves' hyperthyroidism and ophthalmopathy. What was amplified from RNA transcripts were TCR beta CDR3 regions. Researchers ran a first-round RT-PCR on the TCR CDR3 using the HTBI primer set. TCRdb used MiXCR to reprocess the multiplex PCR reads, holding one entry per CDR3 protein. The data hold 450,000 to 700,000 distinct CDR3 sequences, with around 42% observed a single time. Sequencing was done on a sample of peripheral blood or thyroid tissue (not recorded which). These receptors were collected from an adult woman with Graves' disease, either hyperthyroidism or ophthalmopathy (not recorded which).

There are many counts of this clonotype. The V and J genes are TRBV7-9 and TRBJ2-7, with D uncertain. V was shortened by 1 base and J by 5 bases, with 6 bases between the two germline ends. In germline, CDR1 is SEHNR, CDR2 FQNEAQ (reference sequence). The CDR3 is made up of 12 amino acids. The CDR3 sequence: CASSLGVNEQYF. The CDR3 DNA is TGTGCCAGCAGCTTAGGGGTTAACGAGCAGTACTTC.

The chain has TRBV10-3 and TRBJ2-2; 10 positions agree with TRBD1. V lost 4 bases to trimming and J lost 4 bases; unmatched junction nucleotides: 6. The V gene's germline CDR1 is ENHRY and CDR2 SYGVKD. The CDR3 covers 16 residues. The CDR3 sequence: CAISATGTGVTGELFF. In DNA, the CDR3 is TGTGCCATCAGTGCTACCGGGACAGGGGTCACCGGGGAGCTGTTTTTT.

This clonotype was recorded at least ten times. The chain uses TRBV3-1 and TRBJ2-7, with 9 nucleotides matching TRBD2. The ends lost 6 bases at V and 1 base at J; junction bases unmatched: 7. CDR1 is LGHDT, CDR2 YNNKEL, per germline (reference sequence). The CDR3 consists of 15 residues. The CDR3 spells CASRLSGRASYEQYF. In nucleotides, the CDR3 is TGTGCCAGCAGACTTAGCGGGAGAGCTTCCTACGAGCAGTACTTC.

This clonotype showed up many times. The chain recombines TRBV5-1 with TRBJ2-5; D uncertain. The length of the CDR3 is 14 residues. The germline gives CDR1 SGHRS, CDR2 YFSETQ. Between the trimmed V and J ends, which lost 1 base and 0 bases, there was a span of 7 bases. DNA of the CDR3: TGCGCCAGCAGCTTGATTGGATACCAAGAGACCCAGTACTTC. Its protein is CASSLIGYQETQYF. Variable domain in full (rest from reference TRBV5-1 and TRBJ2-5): KAGVTQTPRYLIKTRGQQVTLSCSPISGHRSVSWYQQTPGQGLQFLFEYFSETQRNKGNFPGRFSGRQFSNSRSEMNVSTLELGDSALYLCASSLIGYQETQYFGPGTRLLVL.

CDR3 amino acids: CASSVDRGETNYGYTF. For the CDR3, the DNA is TGTGCCAGCAGCGTAGATAGGGGGGAGACTAACTATGGCTACACCTTC. V is TRBV9 and J is TRBJ1-2; maybe TRBD1 (6 bases). This CDR3 is 16 amino acids long. V shed 0 bases and J shed 0 bases, with 12 bases lying between them. Germline lookup yields CDR1 SGDLS and CDR2 YYNGEE.

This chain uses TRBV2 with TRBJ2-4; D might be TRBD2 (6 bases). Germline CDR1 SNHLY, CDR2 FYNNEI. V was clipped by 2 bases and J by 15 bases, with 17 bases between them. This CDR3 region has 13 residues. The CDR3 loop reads CASSEWVGLGGYF. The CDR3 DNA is TGTGCCAGCAGTGAATGGGTTGGGCTCGGGGGGTACTTC. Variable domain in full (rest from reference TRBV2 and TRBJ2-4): EPEVTQTPSHQVTQMGQEVILRCVPISNHLYFYWYRQILGQKVEFLVSFYNNEISEKSEIFDDQFSVERPDGSNFTLKIRSTKLEDSAMYFCASSEWVGLGGYFGAGTRLSVL.

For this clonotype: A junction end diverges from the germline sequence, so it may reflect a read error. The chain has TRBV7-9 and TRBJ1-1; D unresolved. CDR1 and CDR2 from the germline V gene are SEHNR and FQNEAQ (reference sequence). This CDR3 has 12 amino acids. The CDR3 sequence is CASGLVRTEAFF. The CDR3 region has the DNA TGTGCCAGCGGCTTAGTGCGAACTGAAGCTTTCTTT. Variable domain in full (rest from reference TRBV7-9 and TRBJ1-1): DTGVSQNPRHKITKRGQNVTFRCDPISEHNRLYWYRQTLGQGPEFLTYFQNEAQLEKSRLLSDRFSAERPKGSFSTLEIQRTEQGDSAMYLCASGLVRTEAFFGQGTRLTVV.

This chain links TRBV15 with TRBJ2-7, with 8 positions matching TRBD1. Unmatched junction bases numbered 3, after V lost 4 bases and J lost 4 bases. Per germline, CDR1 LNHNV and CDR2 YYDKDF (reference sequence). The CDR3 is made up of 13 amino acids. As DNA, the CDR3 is TGTGCCACCAGCATTCAGGGGGCTTACGAGCAGTACTTC. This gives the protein CATSIQGAYEQYF.

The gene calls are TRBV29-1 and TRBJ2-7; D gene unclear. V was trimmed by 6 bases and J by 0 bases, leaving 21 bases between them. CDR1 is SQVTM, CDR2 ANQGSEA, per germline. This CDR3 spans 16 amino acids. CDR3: CSVPPSAERCSYEQYF. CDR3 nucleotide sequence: TGCAGCGTCCCACCATCGGCCGAGCGTTGCTCCTACGAGCAGTACTTC.

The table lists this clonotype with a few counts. CDR3 residues: CASSLAGPNQPQHF. The CDR3 bases are TGTGCCAGCAGTTTAGCCGGGCCGAATCAGCCCCAGCATTTT. V usage is TRBV28 and J usage is TRBJ1-5; no definite D call. Deletions cut 2 bases from V and 4 bases from J, with 9 bases between. This CDR3 contains 14 residues. Germline values: CDR1 MDHEN, CDR2 SYDVKM.

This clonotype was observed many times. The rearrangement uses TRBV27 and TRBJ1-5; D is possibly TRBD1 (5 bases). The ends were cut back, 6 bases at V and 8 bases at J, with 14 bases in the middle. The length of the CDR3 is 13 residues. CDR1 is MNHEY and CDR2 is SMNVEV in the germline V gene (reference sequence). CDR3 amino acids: CASSKEGFEPQHF. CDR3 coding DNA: TGTGCCAGCAGCAAGGAGGGGTTCGAGCCCCAGCATTTT.

The CDR3 region has the DNA TGCGCCAGCAGTGGGGGGGGGTCTGAGAATCAGCCCCAGCATTTT. Protein product: CASSGGGSENQPQHF. The chain links TRBV10-2 to TRBJ1-5, with D maybe TRBD1 (5 bases). Germline V CDR1 and CDR2: WSHSY, SAAADI. V lost 4 bases and J 4 bases, leaving 14 bases between the germline ends. The CDR3 sequence is 15 residues long.

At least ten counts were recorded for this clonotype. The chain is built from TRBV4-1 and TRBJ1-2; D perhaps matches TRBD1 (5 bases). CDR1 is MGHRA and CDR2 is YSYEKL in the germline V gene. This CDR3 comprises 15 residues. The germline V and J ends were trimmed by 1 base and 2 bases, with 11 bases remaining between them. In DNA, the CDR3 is TGCGCCAGCAGCCAAGCACGACAGATAAACTATGGCTACACCTTC. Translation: CASSQARQINYGYTF.

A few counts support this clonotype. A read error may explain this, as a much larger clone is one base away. This chain's CDR3 is CASSPNDSERYF. The CDR3 nucleotides read TGTGCCAGTAGTCCAAACGACAGCGAGCGGTACTTC. This chain uses TRBV19 with TRBJ2-7, with TRBD1 as a possible D gene (5 bases). CDR1 and CDR2 (germline): LNHDA, SQIVND (reference sequence). There are 12 residues in the CDR3.

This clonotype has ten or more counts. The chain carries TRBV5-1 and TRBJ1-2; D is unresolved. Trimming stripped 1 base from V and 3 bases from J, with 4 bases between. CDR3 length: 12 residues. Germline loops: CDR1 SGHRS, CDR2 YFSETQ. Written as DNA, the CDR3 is TGCGCCAGCAGCTTGAAGGACTATGGCTACACCTTC. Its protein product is CASSLKDYGYTF.

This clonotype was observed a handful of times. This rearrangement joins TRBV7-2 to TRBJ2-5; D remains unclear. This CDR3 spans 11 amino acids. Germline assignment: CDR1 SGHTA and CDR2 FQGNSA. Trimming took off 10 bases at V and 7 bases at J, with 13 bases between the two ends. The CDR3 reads CATGLGGTQYF. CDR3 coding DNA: TGTGCCACCGGGTTGGGTGGGACCCAGTACTTC.

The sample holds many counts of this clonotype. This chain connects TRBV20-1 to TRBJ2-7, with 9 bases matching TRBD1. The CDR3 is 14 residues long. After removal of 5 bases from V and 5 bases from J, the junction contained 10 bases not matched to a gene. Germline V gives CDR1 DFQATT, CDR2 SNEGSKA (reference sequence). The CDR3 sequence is CSALRTGAWDEQYF. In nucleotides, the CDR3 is TGCAGTGCTCTCCGGACAGGGGCATGGGACGAGCAGTACTTC.

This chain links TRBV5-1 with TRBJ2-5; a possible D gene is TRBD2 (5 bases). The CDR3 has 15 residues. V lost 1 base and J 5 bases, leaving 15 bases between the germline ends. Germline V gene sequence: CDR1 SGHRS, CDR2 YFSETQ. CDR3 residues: CASSLSGFFSETQYF. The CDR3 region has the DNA TGCGCCAGCAGCTTGTCGGGGTTTTTTTCGGAGACCCAGTACTTC.

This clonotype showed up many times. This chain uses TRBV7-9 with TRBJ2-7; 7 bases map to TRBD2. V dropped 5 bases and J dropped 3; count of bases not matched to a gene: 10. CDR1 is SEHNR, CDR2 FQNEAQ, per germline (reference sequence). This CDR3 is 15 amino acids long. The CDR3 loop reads CASSPGLGSYYEQYF. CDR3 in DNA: TGTGCCAGCAGCCCTGGACTAGGATCATACTACGAGCAGTACTTC.